What follows is one TCR beta chain and its context. Each subset's genomic DNA was shared equally among a number of immunoSEQ plates. Only in-frame clones appear in the TCRdb table, and some are missing; sequencing was by immunoSEQ multiplex PCR. Among about 520,000 clones listed, 95% to 97% were seen once. The germline V gene has CDR1 SGHRS and CDR2 YFSETQ. The CDR3 runs to 15 residues. V was pared by 2 bases and J by 1 base, with 12 bases between. The data were obtained in a study of shared clonotypes between healthy human individuals. The chain is built from TRBV5-1 and TRBJ2-5; D possibly corresponds to TRBD1 (6 bases). The receptor was isolated from a woman aged 30 to 39 in good health. Sequences were obtained from naive CD4+ T cells sorted from blood. Subset reported: CD45RA+ positively selected. CDR3 coding DNA: TGCGCCAGCAGCTTATGGGACAACTCCCAAGAGACCCAGTACTTC. Residues: CASSLWDNSQETQYF.